This entry lists 21 T cell receptor beta chains sequenced from one sample in a study of response to subunit inactivated influenza vaccine. Each CDR3 protein is one row after TCRdb ran MiXCR on the RT-PCR reads. The repertoire holds 700,000 to 900,000 distinct CDR3 sequences, with 21% as singletons. The source material was PBMCs from blood, sampled 4 to 6 days after vaccination. The receptors come from a man aged 50 to 60 who received an inactivated influenza vaccine.

This sequence joins TRBV12-3 or TRBV12-4 and TRBJ2-3; D is undetermined. V lost 2 bases and J lost 2, with 14 bases in between. The CDR3 length is 16 residues. CDR3 DNA sequence: TGTGCCAGCAGTTTAAGAGCCCGAGCCCCCACAGATACGCAGTATTTT. Translating it yields CASSLRARAPTDTQYF.

This clonotype was observed a few times. CDR3 in amino acids: CASSQEVGESPYNEQFF. The CDR3 DNA reads TGCGCCAGCAGCCAAGAGGTGGGGGAAAGCCCCTACAATGAGCAGTTCTTC. The chain couples TRBV4-3 to TRBJ2-1; D is tentatively TRBD1 or TRBD2 (5 bases each). The CDR3 extends over 17 amino acids. Trimming took off 0 bases at V and 2 bases at J, with 14 bases between the two ends. Germline V gene data show CDR1 as LGHNA and CDR2 as YSLEER.

The genes are TRBV5-1 and TRBJ2-1, with 7 bases that match TRBD2. V lost 0 bases, J lost 7 bases, and 7 bases stayed unmatched. CDR1 and CDR2 from the germline V gene are SGHRS and YFSETQ. This CDR3 contains 15 residues. The CDR3 DNA reads TGCGCCAGCAGCTTGGAGGCAGGGAGGGGTAATGAGCAGTTCTTC. This translates into CASSLEAGRGNEQFF.

V usage is TRBV6-1 and J usage is TRBJ2-2; 14 nucleotides line up with TRBD2. J was trimmed by 4 bases and V by 4 bases; bases with no gene match: 5. The CDR3 consists of 17 residues. The germline CDR1 and CDR2 sequences are MNHNS and SASEGT. The CDR3 spells CASSAGLAGVGTGELFF. CDR3 DNA sequence: TGTGCCAGCAGTGCGGGACTAGCGGGGGTAGGCACCGGGGAGCTGTTTTTT.

This rearrangement joins TRBV5-5 to TRBJ2-4; D may be TRBD1 (5 bases). CDR1 SGHKS and CDR2 YYEKEE come from the germline V gene (reference sequence). The V gene lost 4 bases and the J gene lost 9 bases, with 14 bases spanning the gap. The CDR3 extends over 13 amino acids. The CDR3: CASSQGPAGIQYF. CDR3 nucleotides: TGTGCCAGCAGCCAGGGTCCGGCAGGCATTCAGTACTTC.

This chain links TRBV12-3 or TRBV12-4 with TRBJ2-7, with 9 bases identical to TRBD1. This CDR3 region has 15 residues. V dropped 3 bases and J dropped 3; count of bases not matched to a gene: 6. The CDR3 sequence is CASSFPGTGFYEQYF. CDR3 coding DNA: TGTGCCAGCAGTTTTCCCGGGACAGGGTTCTACGAGCAGTACTTC.

Only a few counts were recorded for this clonotype. This chain joins TRBV4-1 and TRBJ1-5; D possibly corresponds to TRBD1 (6 bases). CDR1 is MGHRA and CDR2 is YSYEKL in the germline V gene. The CDR3 extends over 16 amino acids. The germline V and J ends were trimmed by 0 bases and 6 bases, with 15 bases remaining between them. In nucleotides, the CDR3 is TGCGCCAGCAGCCAAGAGGGGTTCGGGGGCGGTCAGCCCCAGCATTTT. Its protein product is CASSQEGFGGGQPQHF.

This clonotype was recorded a few times. The chain joins TRBV12-3 or TRBV12-4 to TRBJ2-1; D is ambiguous. Trimming took 3 bases from V and 4 from J, leaving 10 bases between them. The CDR3 totals 14 residues. The CDR3 loop is CASSFTRMYNEQFF. The CDR3 DNA follows: TGTGCCAGCAGTTTCACACGAATGTACAATGAGCAGTTCTTC.

This rearrangement joins TRBV4-2 to TRBJ2-3; D is unresolved. Germline V gives CDR1 LGHNA, CDR2 YNFKEQ. There are 16 residues in the CDR3. V was trimmed by 3 bases and J by 2 bases, leaving 15 bases between them. In DNA form, the CDR3 reads TGTGCCAGCAGCCAGGCGTCCGACTCGTTCACAGATACGCAGTATTTT. Its protein is CASSQASDSFTDTQYF.

The table lists this clonotype with a few counts. V usage is TRBV7-2 and J usage is TRBJ1-2; D possibly corresponds to TRBD1 (6 bases). The CDR3 runs to 13 residues. The germline gives CDR1 SGHTA, CDR2 FQGNSA. V lost 1 base, J lost 6 bases, and 9 bases lay in between. This chain's CDR3 is CASSLDRDDGYTF. DNA for the CDR3: TGTGCCAGCAGCTTAGACAGGGATGATGGCTACACCTTC.

The V call is TRBV2, the J call TRBJ1-3; D might be TRBD1 (5 bases). The CDR3 is 14 amino acids. The V end lost 2 bases, the J end lost 4 bases, and 9 bases lay between the germline ends. CDR1 is SNHLY and CDR2 is FYNNEI in the germline V gene. CDR3 DNA sequence: TGTGCCAGCAGTGAATCAGGGTCAGGAAACACCATATATTTT. Translating it yields CASSESGSGNTIYF.

The V and J genes are TRBV20-1 and TRBJ2-3; 7 bases are a match to TRBD2. The trim removed 5 bases at V and 5 bases at J, leaving 13 bases unmatched. This CDR3 spans 15 amino acids. Germline-derived CDR1 and CDR2 are DFQATT and SNEGSKA (reference sequence). The CDR3 spells CSAVGSSGPLDTQYF. Here the CDR3 DNA reads TGCAGTGCTGTTGGGAGTAGCGGGCCCCTAGATACGCAGTATTTT.

The chain employs TRBV5-1 and TRBJ2-7, with TRBD1 identical over 10 bases. The CDR3 is made up of 15 amino acids. Looked up from germline, CDR1 is SGHRS and CDR2 is YFSETQ. Trimming took 4 bases from V and 6 from J; bases not matched to a gene: 10. CDR3 sequence (DNA): TGCGCCAGCAGCAACCGGACAGGGGGTACCTCCGAGCAGTACTTC. It specifies CASSNRTGGTSEQYF. Full variable domain (rest looked up from reference TRBV5-1 and TRBJ2-7): KAGVTQTPRYLIKTRGQQVTLSCSPISGHRSVSWYQQTPGQGLQFLFEYFSETQRNKGNFPGRFSGRQFSNSRSEMNVSTLELGDSALYLCASSNRTGGTSEQYFGPGTRLTVT.

A few counts support this clonotype. This sequence joins TRBV19 and TRBJ1-5, with 10 bases matching TRBD1. J gave up 6 bases and V 6 bases, and 11 bases lay outside the gene matches. The CDR3 covers 16 residues. In germline, CDR1 is LNHDA, CDR2 SQIVND (reference sequence). DNA for the CDR3: TGTGCCAGTAGCGAAGCGGGACAGGGGATTTTTCAGCCCCAGCATTTT. Its protein is CASSEAGQGIFQPQHF.

V is TRBV7-9 and J is TRBJ1-4; TRBD1 matches at 9 bases. From germline, CDR1 is SEHNR and CDR2 FQNEAQ (reference sequence). The CDR3 is made up of 15 amino acids. The V gene end was trimmed by 4 bases and the J gene end by 8 bases; junction bases not matched to a gene: 8. Written as DNA, the CDR3 is TGTGCCAGCAGCTCAACGGACAGGGGAACCGAAAAACTGTTTTTT. It is translated as CASSSTDRGTEKLFF.

The rearrangement joins TRBV20-1 to TRBJ2-5; possible D gene TRBD1, 5 bases. V shed 5 bases and J shed 2 bases, with 15 bases lying between them. This CDR3 contains 14 residues. In germline, CDR1 is DFQATT, CDR2 SNEGSKA (reference sequence). The CDR3 here is CSAPHGGAQETQYF. As DNA, the CDR3 is TGCAGTGCTCCCCACGGTGGGGCGCAAGAGACCCAGTACTTC.

This chain joins TRBV4-1 and TRBJ2-1; 11 bases fit TRBD1. Germline V gene sequence: CDR1 MGHRA, CDR2 YSYEKL. The CDR3 is 15 residues long. After removal of 1 base from V and 8 bases from J, the junction contained 4 bases not matched to a gene. The CDR3 region is CASSQGTGGIHEQFF. CDR3 nucleotide sequence: TGCGCCAGCAGCCAAGGGACAGGGGGCATCCATGAGCAGTTCTTC.

The chain employs TRBV7-2 and TRBJ2-1; 14 nucleotides align to TRBD2. After removal of 7 bases from V and 9 bases from J, the junction contained 5 bases not matched to a gene. Germline CDR1 and CDR2: SGHTA and FQGNSA. This CDR3 has 14 amino acids. The CDR3 sequence: CASTRTSGRSEQFF. The CDR3 DNA reads TGTGCCAGCACCCGGACTAGCGGGAGGAGTGAGCAGTTCTTC.

V usage is TRBV29-1 and J usage is TRBJ2-6, with D maybe TRBD1 (6 bases). Germline V gene sequence: CDR1 SQVTM, CDR2 ANQGSEA. With 6 bases removed from V and 0 bases from J, the gap between germline ends came to 15 bases. The CDR3 runs 16 residues. CDR3 nucleotides: TGCAGCGTCATCATGACAGGTTACTCTGGGGCCAACGTCCTGACTTTC. It specifies CSVIMTGYSGANVLTF.

The gene calls are TRBV30 and TRBJ1-5; D remains unclear. The V gene lost 0 bases and the J gene lost 5 bases, with 11 bases spanning the gap. This CDR3 is 14 amino acids long. The germline gives CDR1 GTSNPN, CDR2 SVGIG (reference sequence). The CDR3 reads CAWSVSAAHQPQHF. CDR3 in DNA: TGTGCCTGGAGTGTCTCGGCTGCCCATCAGCCCCAGCATTTT.

The chain joins TRBV6-2 or TRBV6-3 to TRBJ2-7; no definite D call. The germline V gene has CDR1 MNHEY and CDR2 SVGEGT. With 6 bases removed from V and 2 bases from J, the gap between germline ends came to 11 bases. The CDR3 is made up of 13 amino acids. The CDR3 DNA reads TGTGCCAGCAGGCCGATAAGTCCCTACGAGCAGTACTTC. The encoded protein is CASRPISPYEQYF.